These 13 T cell receptor beta chains originate from one sample sequenced in a study of blood T cells in healthy people across ages. Next came a second PCR, run for about 7 to 11 cycles, which used a sample-barcoded 5' primer along with a J-beta primer mix. TCRdb processed the 5' RACE reads anew with MiXCR; each CDR3 protein has one entry. The sample contains about 810,000 distinct CDR3 sequences, around 34% of which appear only once. Material for sequencing was blood. These receptors originate from a man younger than 35 in good health.

Comments on this clonotype: This sequence may be a read error, since a much larger clone differs from it by one base. The chain combines TRBV6-5 with TRBJ2-5; perhaps TRBD1 as D (5 bases). The end of the DNA is better explained by TRBJ2-7, so the J call may be wrong. Per the germline V gene, CDR1 is MNHEY and CDR2 is SVGAGI. There are 14 residues in the CDR3. DNA for the CDR3: TGTGCCAGCAGTTACTGTGGACAAGCCGTCGAGCAGTACTTC. Its translation is CASSYCGQAVEQYF.

This clonotype was counted only a few times. The rearrangement uses TRBV6-5 and TRBJ1-1; D uncertain. The CDR3 runs to 13 residues. Between the trimmed V and J ends, which lost 6 bases and 4 bases, there was a span of 12 bases. Germline V gene lookup returns CDR1 MNHEY and CDR2 SVGAGI. The CDR3 region is CASSRDWGTEAFF. The DNA of the CDR3 is TGTGCCAGCAGCCGAGACTGGGGCACTGAAGCTTTCTTT.

The chain links TRBV27 to TRBJ2-1; D not resolved. The CDR3 consists of 15 residues. Trimming took 4 bases from V and 6 from J, leaving 16 bases between them. Germline CDR1 reads MNHEY; CDR2 reads SMNVEV (reference sequence). CDR3 nucleotide sequence: TGTGCCAGCAGTTACGACACCCAGTTAAGCAATGAGCAGTTCTTC. Amino acids: CASSYDTQLSNEQFF.

This clonotype was seen ten or more times. The chain employs TRBV5-5 and TRBJ2-1; D remains ambiguous. CDR3 size: 17 residues. The V gene's germline CDR1 is SGHKS and CDR2 YYEKEE (reference sequence). Trimming left V 0 bases short and J 3 bases short, with 16 bases between. CDR3 region: CASSLVFPELDYNEQFF. The CDR3 bases are TGTGCCAGCAGCTTGGTTTTTCCCGAACTTGACTACAATGAGCAGTTCTTC. Full variable domain (outside the CDR3, taken from reference TRBV5-5 and TRBJ2-1): DAGVTQSPTHLIKTRGQQVTLRCSPISGHKSVSWYQQVLGQGPQFIFQYYEKEERGRGNFPDRFSARQFPNYSSELNVNALLLGDSALYLCASSLVFPELDYNEQFFGPGTRLTVL.

Points on this clonotype: A single base separates this from a much larger clone, so it may be a read error. J is TRBJ2-3 and V is TRBV7-2; D gene ambiguous. Trimming cost V 8 bases and J 6 bases, with 15 bases left between them. Germline CDR1 and CDR2: SGHTA and FQGNSA. The CDR3 extends over 13 amino acids. The CDR3 loop reads CASGLTSRDTQYF. CDR3 coding DNA: TGTGCCAGCGGCCTTACGTCCCGGGATACGCAGTATTTT. Full variable domain (rest looked up from reference TRBV7-2 and TRBJ2-3): GAGVSQSPSNKVTEKGKDVELRCDPISGHTALYWYRQSLGQGLEFLIYFQGNSAPDKSGLPSDRFSAERTGGSVSTLTIQRTQQEDSAVYLCASGLTSRDTQYFGPGTRLTVL.

This clonotype was counted only a few times. This chain uses TRBV20-1 with TRBJ2-7, with TRBD2 identical over 10 bases. CDR1 is DFQATT, CDR2 SNEGSKA, per germline (reference sequence). The CDR3 runs to 17 residues. J lost 0 bases, V lost 0 bases, and 8 bases had no gene match. The CDR3 loop is CSARDRERTSGSYEQYF. CDR3 in DNA: TGCAGTGCTAGAGATAGAGAGAGGACTAGCGGCTCCTACGAGCAGTACTTC.

This sequence joins TRBV20-1 and TRBJ2-1, with TRBD1 identical over 10 bases. This CDR3 is 16 amino acids long. V lost 0 bases and J lost 6; bases outside the gene matches: 8. Germline V lookup: CDR1 DFQATT, CDR2 SNEGSKA (reference sequence). In DNA, the CDR3 is TGCAGTGCTAGAGACCCTTATAGGACAGGGGGCAATGAGCAGTTCTTC. Translating gives CSARDPYRTGGNEQFF.

The chain couples TRBV7-6 to TRBJ2-1; no definite D call. The V gene's germline CDR1 is SGHVS and CDR2 FNYEAQ. The V end was cut by 5 bases, the J end by 2 bases, with 16 bases between. This CDR3 comprises 16 residues. CDR3 in DNA: TGTGCCAGCAGCCCCGGAAGGTTCCCCGCCTACAATGAGCAGTTCTTC. Residues: CASSPGRFPAYNEQFF.

The V call is TRBV10-3, the J call TRBJ1-1; D perhaps matches TRBD1 (5 bases). CDR3 size: 13 residues. In germline, CDR1 is ENHRY, CDR2 SYGVKD. V lost 3 bases and J 6 bases, leaving 11 bases between the germline ends. The CDR3 spells CAISEGREAEAFF. CDR3 in DNA: TGTGCCATCAGTGAAGGCAGGGAGGCTGAAGCTTTCTTT.

The genes are TRBV3-1 and TRBJ2-2, with unresolved D. The CDR3 consists of 15 residues. The germline CDR1 and CDR2 sequences are LGHDT and YNNKEL (reference sequence). V lost 3 bases and J 0 bases, leaving 8 bases between the germline ends. The CDR3 sequence is CASSHPGPNTGELFF. CDR3 nucleotides: TGTGCCAGCAGCCATCCCGGGCCGAACACCGGGGAGCTGTTTTTT. Combining the CDR3 with reference TRBV3-1 and TRBJ2-2 gives the whole variable domain DTAVSQTPKYLVTQMGNDKSIKCEQNLGHDTMYWYKQDSKKFLKIMFSYNNKELIINETVPNRFSPKSPDKAHLNLHINSLELGDSAVYFCASSHPGPNTGELFFGEGSRLTVL.

The V and J genes are TRBV6-6 and TRBJ2-4, with TRBD1 identical over 8 bases. Germline loops: CDR1 MNHNY, CDR2 SVGAGI (reference sequence). The CDR3 has 15 residues. The ends lost 4 bases at V and 4 bases at J; junction bases unmatched: 6. Written as DNA, the CDR3 is TGTGCCAGCAGTTCTATGGACAGGGAAAAAAACATTCAGTACTTC. Translation gives CASSSMDREKNIQYF.

This clonotype was observed many times. The rearrangement joins TRBV15 to TRBJ2-7; 8 nucleotides match TRBD1. Germline trimming cut 0 bases from V and 2 bases from J; bases unmatched to any gene: 6. From germline, CDR1 is LNHNV and CDR2 YYDKDF (reference sequence). The CDR3 length is 16 residues. CDR3 in amino acids: CATSRDQGQETYEQYF. DNA of the CDR3: TGTGCCACCAGCAGAGATCAGGGACAGGAAACCTACGAGCAGTACTTC. The full variable domain, rest sourced from reference TRBV15 and TRBJ2-7, is DAMVIQNPRYQVTQFGKPVTLSCSQTLNHNVMYWYQQKSSQAPKLLFHYYDKDFNNEADTPDNFQSRRPNTSFCFLDIRSPGLGDTAMYLCATSRDQGQETYEQYFGPGTRLTVT.

A note on this clonotype: One end of the junction fails to match germline, which may point to a read error. The chain recombines TRBV9 with TRBJ2-3, with a possible D match to TRBD2 (6 bases). The germline CDR1 and CDR2 sequences are SGDLS and YYNGEE. The CDR3 has 16 residues. For the CDR3, the DNA is TGTGCCAGCGGCGTAGGGGCTAGCGATAGCACAGATACGCAGTATTTT. This codes for CASGVGASDSTDTQYF.